Given below is one T cell receptor beta chain in context. Method: immunoSEQ multiplex PCR; TCRdb's copy keeps in-frame clones and lacks some. The sample records about 130,000 clones, around 94% being singletons. This entry comes from a study of T cell responses to AZD1222 COVID-19 vaccine. The sequence came from an adult in good health. The specimen comprised peripheral blood, sampled on day 0 of AZD1222 vaccination.

This CDR3 reads CATSGLQGAYNEQFF. DNA of the CDR3: TGTGCCACCAGTGGTTTACAGGGGGCCTACAATGAGCAGTTCTTC. The rearrangement uses TRBV24-1 and TRBJ2-1; TRBD1 aligns across 8 bases. Germline CDR1 and CDR2: KGHDR and SFDVKD. This CDR3 has 15 residues. V lost 5 bases to trimming and J lost 2 bases; unmatched junction nucleotides: 4.